The 28 T cell receptor beta chains below were found in one sample sequenced in a study of vaccination and CD4 T cells after COVID-19. Specified treatment: roughly 10-day PBMC culture with coronavirus spike peptide pools or control peptides (ViraFEST assay). Their target antigens are unknown. Researchers used the Oncomine TCR Beta short-read assay to sequence DNA from cultured CD4+ T cells. TCRdb called the PCR reads again in MiXCR, with one record for every CDR3 protein. The data contain 10,000 or so distinct CDR3 sequences, 45% to 65% of them seen just once; the ten biggest clones take up 30% to 35%. Input material: CD4+ T cells from blood, cultured in vitro. The receptor source for this set is a human donor who had recovered from COVID-19.

The V gene is TRBV10-2, the J gene TRBJ2-5; 11 nucleotides align to TRBD2. The CDR3 spans 15 residues. The V gene end was trimmed by 5 bases and the J gene end by 6 bases; junction bases not matched to a gene: 8. Germline CDR1 and CDR2: WSHSY and SAAADI. The CDR3 here is CASSLSGGARKTQYF. CDR3 in DNA: TGCGCCAGCAGTCTTAGCGGGGGGGCCCGTAAGACCCAGTACTTC.

J is TRBJ2-5 and V is TRBV7-2; maybe TRBD2 (7 bases). Trimming stripped 3 bases from V and 5 bases from J, with 13 bases between. Germline V gives CDR1 SGHTA, CDR2 FQGNSA. The CDR3 runs to 14 residues. CDR3 DNA: TGTGCCAGCAGCTTTTCGGGGGGCGGGGAGACCCAGTACTTC. Protein sequence: CASSFSGGGETQYF.

The rearrangement links TRBV20-1 to TRBJ1-2, with a weak D call TRBD1 (5 bases). CDR1 DFQATT and CDR2 SNEGSKA come from the germline V gene (reference sequence). This CDR3 has 16 residues. V was clipped by 0 bases and J by 5 bases, with 19 bases between them. In DNA form, the CDR3 reads TGCAGTGCTAGAGATCTGGAGAGGTTGGGGGTTTATGGCTACACCTTC. Encoded protein: CSARDLERLGVYGYTF.

The chain combines TRBV6-1 with TRBJ2-2, with 10 nucleotides matching TRBD2. CDR1 and CDR2 from the germline V gene are MNHNS and SASEGT. CDR3 size: 17 residues. Trimming took 8 bases from V and 4 from J; bases not matched to a gene: 13. CDR3 loop: CASFPRGSGGTTGELFF. For the CDR3, the DNA is TGTGCCAGCTTCCCTCGGGGTAGCGGGGGGACCACCGGGGAGCTGTTTTTT.

A few counts support this clonotype. The J gene is TRBJ1-1, the V gene TRBV6-5; D gene unclear. Trimming removed 2 bases from V and 5 bases from J, with 12 bases in between. The CDR3 extends over 14 amino acids. Germline CDR1 and CDR2: MNHEY and SVGAGI. The CDR3 DNA reads TGTGCCAGCAGTTACAGTAGCCTTATTACTGAAGCTTTCTTT. This codes for CASSYSSLITEAFF.

This clonotype has a handful of counts. The chain links TRBV19 to TRBJ1-2; D uncertain. Trimming removed 2 bases from V and 3 bases from J, with 10 bases in between. The CDR3 covers 14 residues. Germline CDR1 reads LNHDA; CDR2 reads SQIVND (reference sequence). The CDR3 region is CASSISSEYYGYTF. CDR3 nucleotides: TGTGCCAGTAGTATATCATCAGAATACTATGGCTACACCTTC.

This clonotype has a handful of counts. V is TRBV6-1 and J is TRBJ1-1, with 7 positions matching TRBD1. Losses at the gene ends were 6 bases for V and 2 bases for J; bases not matched to a gene: 3. Germline V gene data show CDR1 as MNHNS and CDR2 as SASEGT. The CDR3 length is 13 residues. This chain's CDR3 is CASRDRLNTEAFF. In DNA form, the CDR3 reads TGTGCCAGCAGGGACAGGCTCAACACTGAAGCTTTCTTT.

This clonotype was seen a handful of times. The chain has TRBV6-1 and TRBJ1-2; 8 nucleotides align to TRBD1. Germline trimming cut 8 bases from V and 7 bases from J; bases unmatched to any gene: 12. The length of the CDR3 is 14 residues. The germline CDR1 and CDR2 sequences are MNHNS and SASEGT. CDR3 in amino acids: CASGTRRTGSGYTF. CDR3 sequence (DNA): TGTGCCAGCGGGACCAGACGGACAGGGAGTGGCTACACCTTC.

This chain joins TRBV7-4 and TRBJ2-1, with TRBD2 matching over 8 bases. Germline CDR1 and CDR2: SGHVT and SQSDAQ. The CDR3 is made up of 15 amino acids. J gave up 0 bases and V 3 bases, and 1 base lay outside the gene matches. Here the CDR3 reads CASSFSGVSYNEQFF. Here the CDR3 DNA reads TGTGCCAGCAGCTTTAGCGGGGTCTCCTACAATGAGCAGTTCTTC.

V is TRBV19 and J is TRBJ1-2; TRBD1 matches at 7 bases. Germline lookup yields CDR1 LNHDA and CDR2 SQIVND (reference sequence). CDR3 size: 15 residues. J lost 3 bases, V lost 4 bases, and 8 bases had no gene match. In DNA, the CDR3 is TGTGCCAGTAGTAGAATGGACAGGTTGGACTATGGCTACACCTTC. It translates to CASSRMDRLDYGYTF.

In its sample, this clonotype was seen a few times. The rearrangement joins TRBV10-3 to TRBJ2-3; 8 nucleotides line up with TRBD1. The trim removed 6 bases at V and 2 bases at J, leaving 4 bases unmatched. Germline values: CDR1 ENHRY, CDR2 SYGVKD. The CDR3 is 14 residues long. CDR3 in DNA: TGTGCCATCAGCCCGGACAGGGTCACAGATACGCAGTATTTT. Translating it yields CAISPDRVTDTQYF.

This clonotype was found a few times. The chain couples TRBV10-3 to TRBJ1-2; no clear D gene. V dropped 7 bases and J dropped 1 base, with 10 bases sitting between them. CDR1 is ENHRY and CDR2 is SYGVKD in the germline V gene. This CDR3 spans 13 amino acids. The CDR3 nucleotides are TGTGCCATCACCCCCGAGGGTAACTATGGCTACACCTTC. This sequence encodes CAITPEGNYGYTF.

This chain links TRBV11-2 with TRBJ1-1; D may be TRBD1 (5 bases). CDR1 SGHAT and CDR2 FQNNGV come from the germline V gene. The CDR3 runs 16 residues. Trimming left V 1 base short and J 1 base short, with 13 bases between. The CDR3: CASSLGFGGGNTEAFF. The DNA for the CDR3 is TGTGCCAGCAGCTTAGGATTCGGGGGAGGGAACACTGAAGCTTTCTTT.

The rearrangement joins TRBV5-4 to TRBJ2-7, with D perhaps TRBD1 (6 bases). The CDR3 is 14 residues long. CDR1 is SGHNT and CDR2 is YYREEE in the germline V gene (reference sequence). Trimming removed 1 base at V and 3 bases at J, with 11 bases between. For the CDR3, the DNA is TGTGCCAGCAGCTTGCAACAGGGAAACTACGAGCAGTACTTC. The encoded protein is CASSLQQGNYEQYF.

V is TRBV18 and J is TRBJ1-2; 10 positions agree with TRBD1. This CDR3 is built from 15 residues. The V gene end was trimmed by 4 bases and the J gene end by 8 bases; junction bases not matched to a gene: 10. Germline CDR1 and CDR2: KGHSH and LQKENI. CDR3 nucleotide sequence: TGTGCCAGCTCACTGCGGGACGGGACAGGGGACGGCTACACCTTC. Encoded protein: CASSLRDGTGDGYTF.

The sample holds one count of this clonotype. This rearrangement joins TRBV24-1 to TRBJ1-4, with D possibly matching TRBD1 (5 bases). The V and J ends lost 3 bases and 2 bases respectively, with 9 bases between them. CDR1 is KGHDR and CDR2 is SFDVKD in the germline V gene. There are 15 residues in the CDR3. CDR3 coding DNA: TGTGCCACCAGTGATAAGTGGGGCACTAATGAAAAACTGTTTTTT. Translating it yields CATSDKWGTNEKLFF.

This clonotype was recorded a few times. This chain links TRBV7-2 with TRBJ2-2; no clear D. The CDR3 is made up of 14 amino acids. The germline V and J ends were trimmed by 5 bases and 4 bases, with 11 bases remaining between them. Germline loops: CDR1 SGHTA, CDR2 FQGNSA. The CDR3 DNA is TGTGCCAGCAGCAAAGATGTTGGCACCGGGGAGCTGTTTTTT. Its protein product is CASSKDVGTGELFF. Full variable domain (outside the CDR3, taken from reference TRBV7-2 and TRBJ2-2): GAGVSQSPSNKVTEKGKDVELRCDPISGHTALYWYRQSLGQGLEFLIYFQGNSAPDKSGLPSDRFSAERTGGSVSTLTIQRTQQEDSAVYLCASSKDVGTGELFFGEGSRLTVL.

This clonotype was seen more than once but under ten times. The chain combines TRBV20-1 with TRBJ1-5; perhaps TRBD1 as D (5 bases). The CDR3 is 11 amino acids. Germline V gives CDR1 DFQATT, CDR2 SNEGSKA (reference sequence). The V end lost 6 bases, the J end lost 11 bases, and 14 bases lay between the germline ends. The CDR3 loop reads CSAGITGAQHF. CDR3 coding DNA: TGCAGTGCGGGGATAACAGGAGCCCAGCATTTT.

This clonotype was seen only once. The chain couples TRBV7-2 to TRBJ2-1; 8 bases are a match to TRBD2. V was clipped by 2 bases and J by 4 bases; unmatched bases: 4. Germline V gene sequence: CDR1 SGHTA, CDR2 FQGNSA. This CDR3 contains 15 residues. CDR3 residues: CASSLMRGAYNEQFF. The CDR3 DNA reads as TGTGCCAGCAGCTTAATGCGGGGGGCATACAATGAGCAGTTCTTC.

This clonotype was observed a few times. This rearrangement joins TRBV7-8 to TRBJ1-6; 9 bases agree with TRBD1. The CDR3 has 16 residues. With 3 bases clipped from V and 6 bases from J, the junction kept 6 bases outside the gene matches. CDR1 is SGHVS, CDR2 FQNEAQ, per germline. The CDR3 region has the DNA TGTGCCAGCAGCTTCTGGGAGGACAGGGGTAATTCACCCCTCCACTTT. It encodes CASSFWEDRGNSPLHF.

The J gene is TRBJ2-1, the V gene TRBV20-1, with 10 bases fitting TRBD2. Per the germline V gene, CDR1 is DFQATT and CDR2 is SNEGSKA (reference sequence). Trimming took 5 bases from V and 5 from J; bases not matched to a gene: 6. The CDR3 consists of 14 residues. The CDR3: CSAALAGADNEQFF. The CDR3 bases are TGCAGTGCTGCCCTAGCGGGGGCCGACAATGAGCAGTTCTTC.

The chain carries TRBV18 and TRBJ2-7; no definite D call. The CDR3 covers 15 residues. CDR1 KGHSH and CDR2 LQKENI come from the germline V gene. The V gene lost 0 bases and the J gene lost 7 bases, with 16 bases spanning the gap. The chain's CDR3 is CASSPPSLDGSEQYF. CDR3 sequence (DNA): TGTGCCAGCTCACCACCCTCCCTCGACGGATCGGAGCAGTACTTC.

The chain is built from TRBV27 and TRBJ2-1; D may match TRBD1 or TRBD2 (6 bases each). Germline loops: CDR1 MNHEY, CDR2 SMNVEV (reference sequence). V was shortened by 0 bases and J by 16 bases, with 13 bases between the two germline ends. The length of the CDR3 is 12 residues. The CDR3 reads CASSLSGGPRFF. The CDR3 bases are TGTGCCAGCAGTTTATCTGGGGGGCCGCGTTTCTTC.

The sample holds a few counts of this clonotype. The chain is built from TRBV7-8 and TRBJ1-1; D might be TRBD1 (5 bases). Trimming cost V 1 base and J 0 bases, with 9 bases left between them. The CDR3 sequence is 15 residues long. CDR1 is SGHVS and CDR2 is FQNEAQ in the germline V gene. The CDR3 bases are TGTGCCAGCAGCTTAGAGGGCAGGGTGAACACTGAAGCTTTCTTT. Residues: CASSLEGRVNTEAFF.

This clonotype has a handful of counts. The chain has TRBV6-4 and TRBJ1-6, with TRBD1 matching over 8 bases. CDR1 and CDR2 from the germline V gene are MRHNA and SNTAGT. This CDR3 region has 15 residues. Losses at the gene ends were 0 bases for V and 9 bases for J; bases not matched to a gene: 4. This CDR3 reads CASSDSQGARSPLHF. The CDR3 coding sequence is TGTGCCAGCAGTGACTCGCAGGGGGCACGTTCACCCCTCCACTTT.

This chain connects TRBV12-5 to TRBJ1-2, with a possible D match to TRBD1 (5 bases). The germline V gene encodes CDR1 LGHNT and CDR2 FRNRAP. V was pared by 3 bases and J by 5 bases, with 13 bases between. The CDR3 contains 14 residues. The CDR3 coding sequence is TGTGCTAGTGGTTTTGGCAGGGATCGGTATGGCTACACCTTC. The encoded protein is CASGFGRDRYGYTF.

This clonotype has just a few counts. The chain employs TRBV25-1 and TRBJ1-6, with TRBD1 as a possible D gene (5 bases). Trimming pared 8 bases from V and 10 bases from J, leaving 12 bases between. Germline CDR1 and CDR2: MGHDK and SYGVNS. CDR3 size: 12 residues. The CDR3 protein is CASGGSGSPLHF. CDR3 bases: TGTGCCAGCGGGGGATCGGGCTCACCCCTCCACTTT.

This rearrangement joins TRBV3-1 to TRBJ1-2, with D possibly being TRBD1 (6 bases). The germline gives CDR1 LGHDT, CDR2 YNNKEL (reference sequence). The V end lost 5 bases, the J end lost 3 bases, and 16 bases lay between the germline ends. The CDR3 extends over 15 amino acids. The CDR3 DNA reads as TGTGCCAGCAGCTCTACAGGGACCGGGGACTATGGCTACACCTTC. This encodes CASSSTGTGDYGYTF.